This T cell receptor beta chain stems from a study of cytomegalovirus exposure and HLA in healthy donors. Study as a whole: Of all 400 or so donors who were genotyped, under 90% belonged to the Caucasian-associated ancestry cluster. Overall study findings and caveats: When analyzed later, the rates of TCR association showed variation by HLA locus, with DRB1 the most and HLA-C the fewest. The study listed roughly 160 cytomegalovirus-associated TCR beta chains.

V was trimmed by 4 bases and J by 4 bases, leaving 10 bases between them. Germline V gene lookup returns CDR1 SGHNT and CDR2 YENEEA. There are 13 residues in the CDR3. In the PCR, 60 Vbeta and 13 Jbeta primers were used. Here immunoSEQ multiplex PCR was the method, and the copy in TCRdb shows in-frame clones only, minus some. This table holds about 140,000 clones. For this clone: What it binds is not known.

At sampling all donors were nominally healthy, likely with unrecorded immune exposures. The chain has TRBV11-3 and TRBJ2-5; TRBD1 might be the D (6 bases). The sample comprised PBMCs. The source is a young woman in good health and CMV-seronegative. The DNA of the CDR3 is TGTGCCAGCAGCTCGGGGACATCAGAGACCCAGTACTTC. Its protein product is CASSSGTSETQYF.